The 30 T cell receptor beta chains below come from one sample, sequenced in a study of T cells in Graves' hyperthyroidism and ophthalmopathy. TCR beta CDR3 sequences were amplified from RNA transcripts. Primed by the HTBI set, a first-round RT-PCR was run on the TCR CDR3. Via MiXCR, TCRdb re-called the multiplex PCR reads, giving one row per CDR3 protein. Here the sample spans about 640,000 distinct CDR3 sequences, more than 20% being singletons. The source material was blood. These receptors came from a young man with Graves' ophthalmopathy.

The gene calls are TRBV2 and TRBJ2-2; D unclear. V lost 4 bases and J lost 6, with 3 bases in between. CDR1 is SNHLY and CDR2 is FYNNEI in the germline V gene. The CDR3 extends over 11 amino acids. CDR3: CASSVPGELFF. DNA for the CDR3: TGTGCCAGCAGTGTCCCCGGGGAGCTGTTTTTT.

The chain joins TRBV6-2 or TRBV6-3 to TRBJ2-7; maybe TRBD1 (5 bases). CDR1 and CDR2 from the germline V gene are MNHEY and SVGEGT. The CDR3 is 14 residues long. With 7 bases removed from V and 0 bases from J, the gap between germline ends came to 13 bases. The CDR3 loop reads CASNDRRRSYEQYF. CDR3 nucleotide sequence: TGTGCCAGCAACGACAGACGTCGCTCCTACGAGCAGTACTTC.

The chain joins TRBV19 to TRBJ1-2, with no clear D. V lost 5 bases, J lost 8 bases, and 18 bases lay in between. Germline lookup yields CDR1 LNHDA and CDR2 SQIVND (reference sequence). The CDR3 totals 14 residues. The CDR3 DNA sequence: TGTGCCAGTAGTCCAACTAACCCCCTGGGGGGCTACACCTTC. Its translation: CASSPTNPLGGYTF.

This clonotype was observed at least ten times. The chain links TRBV18 to TRBJ2-7; 9 bases match TRBD1. The CDR3 extends over 15 amino acids. Trimming removed 3 bases from V and 5 bases from J; junction bases left unmatched: 8. Per germline, CDR1 KGHSH and CDR2 LQKENI. The CDR3 nucleotides are TGTGCCAGCTCACCTCTGGGACAGGGAAATGACGAGCAGTACTTC. It codes for CASSPLGQGNDEQYF.

The rearrangement links TRBV6-8 to TRBJ1-2; D remains unclear. This CDR3 spans 14 amino acids. CDR1 is MNHGY, CDR2 SAAAGT, per germline. V dropped 2 bases and J dropped 3 bases, with 10 bases sitting between them. The CDR3 reads CASSYRVADYGYTF. The CDR3 DNA is TGTGCCAGCAGTTACAGGGTCGCGGACTATGGCTACACCTTC.

The J gene is TRBJ1-1, the V gene TRBV12-3 or TRBV12-4, with TRBD1 identical over 10 bases. V was clipped by 4 bases and J by 4 bases; unmatched bases: 9. The CDR3 has 16 amino acids. CDR3 sequence: CASSSLTGTGVTEAFF. CDR3 nucleotides: TGTGCCAGCAGTTCACTAACCGGGACAGGGGTCACTGAAGCTTTCTTT.

The chain employs TRBV27 and TRBJ2-5; 14 bases map to TRBD2. CDR1 is MNHEY, CDR2 SMNVEV, per germline (reference sequence). Trimming cost V 6 bases and J 4 bases; bases outside gene matches: 10. The CDR3 extends over 17 amino acids. The chain's CDR3 is CASRGLAGGPFAETQYF. CDR3 DNA: TGTGCCAGCAGAGGACTAGCGGGAGGCCCTTTCGCAGAGACCCAGTACTTC.

V is TRBV5-1 and J is TRBJ2-2, with D tentatively TRBD1 or TRBD2 (5 bases each). Germline V gene data show CDR1 as SGHRS and CDR2 as YFSETQ. This CDR3 contains 15 residues. V lost 4 bases, J lost 2 bases, and 12 bases lay in between. This CDR3 reads CASSGGTVNTGELFF. The CDR3 bases are TGCGCCAGCAGCGGGGGAACGGTCAACACCGGGGAGCTGTTTTTT.

This clonotype was seen a few times. The rearrangement links TRBV30 to TRBJ1-4, with a weak D call TRBD1 (6 bases). V was pared by 0 bases and J by 10 bases, with 15 bases between. CDR3 length: 14 residues. CDR1 is GTSNPN and CDR2 is SVGIG in the germline V gene (reference sequence). The CDR3 protein is CAWSVLNRAGKLFF. In DNA form, the CDR3 reads TGTGCCTGGAGTGTACTTAACAGGGCTGGAAAACTGTTTTTT.

The rearrangement joins TRBV28 to TRBJ2-5, with TRBD2 matching over 13 bases. The CDR3 spans 17 residues. CDR1 and CDR2 from the germline V gene are MDHEN and SYDVKM. The ends lost 6 bases at V and 1 base at J; junction bases unmatched: 8. The CDR3 DNA reads TGTGCCAGCAGCCCAGGGACTAGCGGGATGCTCCAAGAGACCCAGTACTTC. This gives the protein CASSPGTSGMLQETQYF.

The V call is TRBV5-1, the J call TRBJ2-5, with 11 bases lining up with TRBD2. V shed 6 bases, J shed 5 bases, and the junction held 9 bases outside the gene matches. The CDR3 extends over 15 amino acids. The germline CDR1 and CDR2 sequences are SGHRS and YFSETQ. The CDR3 DNA follows: TGCGCCAGCAACTCCACGCTAGCGGGAGGTGAGACCCAGTACTTC. Translating it yields CASNSTLAGGETQYF. Full variable domain (rest looked up from reference TRBV5-1 and TRBJ2-5): KAGVTQTPRYLIKTRGQQVTLSCSPISGHRSVSWYQQTPGQGLQFLFEYFSETQRNKGNFPGRFSGRQFSNSRSEMNVSTLELGDSALYLCASNSTLAGGETQYFGPGTRLLVL.

This clonotype was counted many times. The chain combines TRBV11-2 with TRBJ2-7; maybe TRBD1 (5 bases). The V gene lost 4 bases and the J gene lost 2 bases, with 12 bases spanning the gap. CDR3 length: 14 amino acids. The germline V gene has CDR1 SGHAT and CDR2 FQNNGV. The CDR3 loop is CASSSWAQAYEQYF. As DNA, the CDR3 is TGTGCCAGCAGCTCCTGGGCACAGGCCTACGAGCAGTACTTC.

This clonotype showed up just a few times. The chain combines TRBV3-1 with TRBJ2-3; no firm D call. Germline values: CDR1 LGHDT, CDR2 YNNKEL (reference sequence). The V and J ends lost 0 bases and 0 bases respectively, with 10 bases between them. The CDR3 has 16 amino acids. The CDR3 DNA sequence: TGTGCCAGCAGCCAAGATTGGGCCCCGAGCACAGATACGCAGTATTTT. This gives the protein CASSQDWAPSTDTQYF.

This clonotype appeared a few times. The chain uses TRBV6-1 and TRBJ1-2; D remains ambiguous. V gave up 1 base and J gave up 8 bases, with 11 bases separating them. The CDR3 totals 13 residues. Germline assignment: CDR1 MNHNS and CDR2 SASEGT. The CDR3 reads CASSEVRVSGYTF. The CDR3 region has the DNA TGTGCCAGCAGTGAAGTAAGGGTAAGCGGCTACACCTTC.

This rearrangement joins TRBV2 to TRBJ2-5, with D possibly matching TRBD1 (5 bases). This CDR3 has 15 amino acids. CDR1 and CDR2 from the germline V gene are SNHLY and FYNNEI. V shed 1 base and J shed 1 base, with 10 bases lying between them. The DNA of the CDR3 is TGTGCCAGCAGTGAAGGGGGCGCGATCCAAGAGACCCAGTACTTC. Translated: CASSEGGAIQETQYF.

This clonotype was seen a few times. The chain links TRBV29-1 to TRBJ1-1; 7 nucleotides align to TRBD1. The CDR3 has 13 residues. Looked up from germline, CDR1 is SQVTM and CDR2 is ANQGSEA. V shed 7 bases, J shed 6 bases, and the junction held 11 bases outside the gene matches. The CDR3 region has the DNA TGCAGCGCAACCAGGGACAGCTACCCTGAAGCTTTCTTT. This sequence encodes CSATRDSYPEAFF.

This clonotype came up a few times. The V gene is TRBV7-2, the J gene TRBJ1-4, with D possibly being TRBD1 (6 bases). CDR1 and CDR2 from the germline V gene are SGHTA and FQGNSA. The CDR3 is 16 residues long. The V and J ends lost 4 bases and 1 base respectively, with 13 bases between them. As DNA, the CDR3 is TGTGCCAGCAGCTCTGGACAGCTTAGAACTAATGAAAAACTGTTTTTT. As protein: CASSSGQLRTNEKLFF.

The chain links TRBV20-1 to TRBJ2-1; D gene unclear. Germline V gene data show CDR1 as DFQATT and CDR2 as SNEGSKA (reference sequence). V was clipped by 5 bases and J by 6 bases, with 11 bases between them. This CDR3 contains 12 residues. This CDR3 reads CSAPSPPNEQFF. As DNA, the CDR3 is TGCAGTGCTCCCTCGCCCCCCAATGAGCAGTTCTTC.

Concerning this clonotype itself: This may arise from a read error, as a much more abundant clone is one base away. The chain recombines TRBV3-1 with TRBJ2-7; D gene uncertain. The V end was cut by 0 bases, the J end by 9 bases, with 12 bases between. The germline gives CDR1 LGHDT, CDR2 YNNKEL (reference sequence). The CDR3 spans 13 residues. In DNA, the CDR3 is TGTGCCAGCAGCCAAGATGTTGAGGACGGGCAGTACTTC. Translation gives CASSQDVEDGQYF.

This clonotype was seen a handful of times. The chain recombines TRBV20-1 with TRBJ2-5; a weak D match, TRBD2 (6 bases). CDR1 and CDR2 from the germline V gene are DFQATT and SNEGSKA (reference sequence). The CDR3 is made up of 13 amino acids. The V end was cut by 3 bases, the J end by 4 bases, with 12 bases between. The CDR3 region has the DNA TGCAGTGCTAGTAGGCCTAGCGCAGAGACCCAGTACTTC. Protein sequence: CSASRPSAETQYF.

Concerning this clonotype: A much larger clone is a single base away; this may be a read error. The rearrangement joins TRBV30 to TRBJ1-1; 7 bases align to TRBD1. The CDR3 runs 16 residues. V was pared by 0 bases and J by 1 base, with 8 bases of the junction left unmatched. Germline V gene sequence: CDR1 GTSNPN, CDR2 SVGIG (reference sequence). The CDR3 DNA is TGTGCCTGGAGTGTACGCTACGGGACAGAGAACACTGAAGCTTTCTTT. Translation: CAWSVRYGTENTEAFF.

This clonotype was observed a handful of times. The chain couples TRBV11-3 to TRBJ2-7; D is unresolved. The germline gives CDR1 SGHNT, CDR2 YENEEA. The CDR3 extends over 16 amino acids. Trimming left V 5 bases short and J 0 bases short, with 17 bases between. DNA of the CDR3: TGTGCCAGCAGCCCCGGTCCGGGCCAGAGCTCCTACGAGCAGTACTTC. Its protein is CASSPGPGQSSYEQYF. The whole variable domain, filled in from reference TRBV11-3 and TRBJ2-7, reads EAGVVQSPRYKIIEKKQPVAFWCNPISGHNTLYWYLQNLGQGPELLIRYENEEAVDDSQLPKDRFSAERLKGVDSTLKIQPAELGDSAVYLCASSPGPGQSSYEQYFGPGTRLTVT.

The gene calls are TRBV11-2 and TRBJ2-3; TRBD1 agrees at 8 bases. Germline CDR1 is SGHAT and CDR2 is FQNNGV. This CDR3 spans 17 amino acids. Trimming at V came to 1 base and at J to 2 bases, leaving 8 bases not matched to a gene. The CDR3 here is CASSLAQDRVLTDTQYF. CDR3 in DNA: TGTGCCAGCAGCTTAGCCCAGGACAGGGTTCTCACAGATACGCAGTATTTT.

The chain employs TRBV28 and TRBJ2-5; 9 nucleotides match TRBD1. The ends lost 2 bases at V and 4 bases at J; junction bases unmatched: 8. The germline gives CDR1 MDHEN, CDR2 SYDVKM. CDR3 size: 16 residues. The CDR3 sequence is CASSLDGTGTPETQYF. Here the CDR3 DNA reads TGTGCCAGCAGTTTAGATGGGACAGGGACGCCAGAGACCCAGTACTTC.

V is TRBV30 and J is TRBJ1-2; D remains unclear. Germline V gene sequence: CDR1 GTSNPN, CDR2 SVGIG (reference sequence). This CDR3 is built from 14 residues. The V and J ends lost 0 bases and 5 bases respectively, with 13 bases between them. CDR3 sequence: CAWSVEPSLYGYTF. In nucleotides, the CDR3 is TGTGCCTGGAGTGTAGAGCCCAGCTTATATGGCTACACCTTC.

The chain couples TRBV6-6 to TRBJ1-2; D is unclear. The CDR3 spans 14 residues. Looked up from germline, CDR1 is MNHNY and CDR2 is SVGAGI (reference sequence). Trimming shortened V by 0 bases and J by 2 bases, and 7 bases separated the two germline ends. The CDR3 region has the DNA TGTGCCAGCAGTTACTCTGACACGAACTATGGCTACACCTTC. Amino acid sequence: CASSYSDTNYGYTF.

At least ten counts were recorded for this clonotype. The V and J genes are TRBV7-2 and TRBJ1-5; D is ambiguous. The CDR3 length is 13 residues. V was pared by 2 bases and J by 5 bases, with 7 bases between. Germline lookup yields CDR1 SGHTA and CDR2 FQGNSA. DNA of the CDR3: TGTGCCAGCAGCTTAACGGACTATCAGCCCCAGCATTTT. This translates into CASSLTDYQPQHF. Filled out from reference TRBV7-2 and TRBJ1-5, the complete variable domain reads GAGVSQSPSNKVTEKGKDVELRCDPISGHTALYWYRQSLGQGLEFLIYFQGNSAPDKSGLPSDRFSAERTGGSVSTLTIQRTQQEDSAVYLCASSLTDYQPQHFGDGTRLSIL.

This clonotype turned up a few times. The chain uses TRBV12-3 or TRBV12-4 and TRBJ2-2; D call uncertain. Between the trimmed V and J ends, which lost 3 bases and 2 bases, there was a span of 7 bases. CDR3 length equals 14 residues. CDR3 sequence (DNA): TGTGCCAGCAGTTTGAGGAGAAACACCGGGGAGCTGTTTTTT. Translated, it gives CASSLRRNTGELFF.

This clonotype was detected a few times. This chain uses TRBV3-1 with TRBJ1-4; tentatively, D is TRBD1 (6 bases). CDR3 length: 19 residues. Germline V gives CDR1 LGHDT, CDR2 YNNKEL (reference sequence). Trimming took 0 bases from V and 7 from J, leaving 24 bases between them. The CDR3: CASSQDLTVGGSATEKLFF. The DNA of the CDR3 is TGTGCCAGCAGCCAAGACCTTACAGTTGGGGGCAGCGCTACTGAAAAACTGTTTTTT.

This clonotype was observed many times. The J gene is TRBJ2-1, the V gene TRBV7-8, with TRBD2 identical over 12 bases. V was pared by 5 bases and J by 7 bases, with 6 bases of the junction left unmatched. CDR3 size: 15 residues. CDR1 is SGHVS, CDR2 FQNEAQ, per germline. The CDR3 spells CASSPTSGRRNEQFF. CDR3 coding DNA: TGTGCCAGCAGCCCGACTAGCGGGAGAAGGAATGAGCAGTTCTTC.